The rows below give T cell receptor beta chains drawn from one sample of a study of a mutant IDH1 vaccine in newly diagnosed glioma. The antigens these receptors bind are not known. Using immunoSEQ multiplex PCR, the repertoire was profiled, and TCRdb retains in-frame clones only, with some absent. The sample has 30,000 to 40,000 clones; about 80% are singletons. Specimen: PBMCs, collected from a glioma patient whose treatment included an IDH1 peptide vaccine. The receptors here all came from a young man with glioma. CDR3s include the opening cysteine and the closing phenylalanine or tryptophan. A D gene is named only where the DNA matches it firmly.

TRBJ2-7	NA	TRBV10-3	CAISTSGGGREQYF
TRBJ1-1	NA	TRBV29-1	CSVEQGSSEAFF
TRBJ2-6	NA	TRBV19	CASSRSGANVLTF
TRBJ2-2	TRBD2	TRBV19	CASSIAGGTGELFF
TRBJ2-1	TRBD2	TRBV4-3	CASSQEFVGGNYNEQFF
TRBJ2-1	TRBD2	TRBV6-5	CATTGLSYNEQFF
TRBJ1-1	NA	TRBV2	CASSEGRGHTEAFF
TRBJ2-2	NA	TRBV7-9	CASSFAGANTGELFF
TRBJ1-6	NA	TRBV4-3	CASSQDVSRGKSPLHF
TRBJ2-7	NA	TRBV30	CAWSVKGPYEQYF
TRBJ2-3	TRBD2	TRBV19	CASSVGTSGRSDTQYF
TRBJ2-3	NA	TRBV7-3	CASSLNGGTDTQYF
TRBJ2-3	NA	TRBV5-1	CASSPGRGSGTDTQYF
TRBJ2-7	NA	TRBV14	CASSQGRVYEQYF
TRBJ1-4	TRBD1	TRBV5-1	CASRLYRGTNEKLFF
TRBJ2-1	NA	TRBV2	CASQLSSYNEQFF